The 14 T cell receptor beta chains listed next were all sequenced from one sample in a study of cytomegalovirus exposure and HLA in healthy donors. The PCR had 60 Vbeta and 13 Jbeta primers. TCRdb's copy holds only in-frame clones and misses some; the assay was immunoSEQ multiplex PCR. The table shows roughly 140,000 clones, with 65% to 80% occurring only once. Sequencing was done on a sample of PBMCs. The source is a woman aged 40 to 50 in good health and CMV-seronegative.

The chain recombines TRBV5-3 with TRBJ2-7; TRBD1 agrees at 9 bases. TRBV5-3 is noted as an ORF with a role that remains uncertain. V was pared by 2 bases and J by 3 bases, with 3 bases of the junction left unmatched. This CDR3 is 14 amino acids long. The CDR3 here is CARSFYRGHYEQYF. The CDR3 nucleotides read TGTGCCAGAAGCTTTTACAGGGGGCACTACGAGCAGTACTTC.

The rearrangement uses TRBV6-1 and TRBJ1-1, with 7 positions matching TRBD1. Germline V gene data show CDR1 as MNHNS and CDR2 as SASEGT. The CDR3 contains 14 residues. Germline trimming cut 6 bases from V and 11 bases from J; bases unmatched to any gene: 15. CDR3 sequence: CASSLDDRVVGAFF. Written as DNA, the CDR3 is TGTGCCAGCAGCTTGGACGACAGGGTGGTTGGGGCTTTCTTT.

The CDR3 DNA sequence: TGTGCCAGCAGCTCCACGCGGCTATCGGGTAATAGCAATCAGCCCCAGCATTTT. This encodes CASSSTRLSGNSNQPQHF. The V call is TRBV7-9, the J call TRBJ1-5, with unresolved D. V shed 4 bases and J shed 0 bases, with 19 bases lying between them. The CDR3 has 18 amino acids. Germline CDR1 reads SEHNR; CDR2 reads FQNEAQ (reference sequence).

This clone was counted only a few times. Here the CDR3 DNA reads TGTGCCATCAGTGGTAATGACAGGGGCTACGAGCAGTACTTC. It encodes CAISGNDRGYEQYF. The rearrangement joins TRBV10-3 to TRBJ2-7; 8 bases are shared with TRBD1. Germline V gives CDR1 ENHRY, CDR2 SYGVKD. J gave up 3 bases and V 4 bases, and 5 bases lay outside the gene matches. The CDR3 extends over 14 amino acids.

The genes are TRBV5-4 and TRBJ2-5; 8 nucleotides agree with TRBD1. The CDR3 is 16 amino acids. Germline-derived CDR1 and CDR2 are SGHNT and YYREEE (reference sequence). Trimming at V came to 0 bases and at J to 5 bases, leaving 9 bases not matched to a gene. The CDR3 DNA reads TGTGCCAGCAGCTTGGCGCCTCGGAACAGGGGGGAGACCCAGTACTTC. Protein sequence: CASSLAPRNRGETQYF.

The chain carries TRBV28 and TRBJ2-5, with TRBD2 matching 10 bases. The germline V gene has CDR1 MDHEN and CDR2 SYDVKM. The trim removed 3 bases at V and 5 bases at J, leaving 6 bases unmatched. CDR3 size: 15 residues. The CDR3 coding sequence is TGTGCCAGCAGTTTTCGAGCGGGGGGGAGGGAGACCCAGTACTTC. It translates to CASSFRAGGRETQYF.

J is TRBJ2-5 and V is TRBV6-6; D might be TRBD2 (5 bases). In germline, CDR1 is MNHNY, CDR2 SVGAGI (reference sequence). This CDR3 is 15 amino acids long. With 6 bases removed from V and 10 bases from J, the gap between germline ends came to 24 bases. The CDR3 DNA sequence: TGTGCCAGCAGCTCCGGACGGGGAGTTAGAAATGGCCAGTACTTC. As protein: CASSSGRGVRNGQYF.

The chain joins TRBV7-9 to TRBJ1-4, with a tentative D call TRBD1 (6 bases). Germline CDR1 and CDR2: SEHNR and FQNEAQ (reference sequence). The V and J ends lost 2 bases and 8 bases respectively, with 6 bases between them. The CDR3 covers 12 residues. The CDR3 sequence: CASSLRGEKLFF. DNA for the CDR3: TGTGCCAGCAGCTTAAGGGGGGAAAAACTGTTTTTT.

The rearrangement uses TRBV10-2 and TRBJ1-3; D may be TRBD1 (5 bases). V dropped 6 bases and J dropped 4 bases, with 16 bases sitting between them. CDR1 is WSHSY and CDR2 is SAAADI in the germline V gene. This CDR3 has 15 residues. The CDR3 loop is CASRLRDSLGNTIYF. As DNA, the CDR3 is TGCGCCAGCAGATTAAGAGACAGTCTCGGAAACACCATATATTTT.

This sequence joins TRBV19 and TRBJ1-3; the match to TRBD1 covers 7 bases. Germline loops: CDR1 LNHDA, CDR2 SQIVND (reference sequence). CDR3 length: 15 residues. The junction had 4 bases not matched to a gene; V was cut back by 3 bases and J by 2 bases. The CDR3 nucleotides are TGTGCCAGTAGTATCCCGCAGGGGGCTGGAAACACCATATATTTT. Translation gives CASSIPQGAGNTIYF.

This chain connects TRBV11-2 to TRBJ1-3; D call uncertain. Germline V lookup: CDR1 SGHAT, CDR2 FQNNGV. The CDR3 has 13 residues. Trimming cost V 3 bases and J 4 bases, with 7 bases left between them. CDR3 amino acids: CASSFPRGNTIYF. The CDR3 bases are TGTGCCAGCAGCTTCCCCAGAGGAAACACCATATATTTT.

The chain recombines TRBV15 with TRBJ2-7; D is perhaps TRBD2 (6 bases). Trimming removed 4 bases from V and 0 bases from J, with 10 bases in between. CDR3 size: 14 residues. Germline V gives CDR1 LNHNV, CDR2 YYDKDF (reference sequence). The CDR3 nucleotides are TGTGCCACCAGCATGCCGACTAGCTCCTACGAGCAGTACTTC. Translating gives CATSMPTSSYEQYF. The whole variable domain, remainder taken from reference TRBV15 and TRBJ2-7, is DAMVIQNPRYQVTQFGKPVTLSCSQTLNHNVMYWYQQKSSQAPKLLFHYYDKDFNNEADTPDNFQSRRPNTSFCFLDIRSPGLGDTAMYLCATSMPTSSYEQYFGPGTRLTVT.

The chain has TRBV6-1 and TRBJ2-1, with TRBD2 matching 8 bases. The CDR3 totals 15 residues. Germline lookup yields CDR1 MNHNS and CDR2 SASEGT. V was pared by 3 bases and J by 3 bases, with 4 bases of the junction left unmatched. The CDR3 bases are TGTGCCAGCAGTGAGGCTCTAGCGGGCTACAATGAGCAGTTCTTC. Encoded protein: CASSEALAGYNEQFF.

The chain recombines TRBV19 with TRBJ2-7, with a weak D call TRBD1 (6 bases). The ends were cut back, 1 base at V and 6 bases at J, with 19 bases in the middle. Germline assignment: CDR1 LNHDA and CDR2 SQIVND (reference sequence). The CDR3 runs to 16 residues. CDR3 protein: CASSIVGAGDGIEQYF. CDR3 DNA: TGTGCCAGTAGTATAGTAGGGGCAGGGGATGGTATCGAGCAGTACTTC.